Presented here are 29 T cell receptor beta chains from one specimen sequenced in a study of tumor and adjacent non-tumor tissue in lung cancer. A modified ARM-PCR protocol with three rounds of nested PCR amplified TCRbeta. TCRdb redid the calling of the multiplex PCR reads with MiXCR, one entry per CDR3 protein. The table includes tens of thousands of distinct CDR3 sequences, around 70% detected once. No cell sorting was done before RNA was extracted from the tissue. The normal lung tissue was taken more than 3 cm from the tumor edge. The sample consisted of distant non-tumor lung tissue. Receptor source: a woman aged 50 to 60 with non-small cell lung cancer.

As for this clonotype: A much larger clone is a single base away; this may be a read error. The rearrangement uses TRBV29-1 and TRBJ2-7, with 9 positions matching TRBD1. CDR3 length: 12 residues. CDR1 is SQVTM and CDR2 is ANQGSEA in the germline V gene. The trim removed 8 bases at V and 9 bases at J, leaving 11 bases unmatched. CDR3: CSLWGQGDGQYF. The CDR3 DNA sequence: TGCAGCCTGTGGGGACAGGGCGACGGGCAGTACTTC.

A word on this clonotype: Germline and junction disagree at one end, which may indicate a read error. The rearrangement joins TRBV11-3 to TRBJ2-3, with no clear D. CDR1 is SGHNT, CDR2 YENEEA, per germline. The CDR3 consists of 13 residues. The CDR3 here is CASNTSGTDTQYF. The CDR3 nucleotides are TGTGCTAGCAACACCAGTGGTACAGATACGCAGTATTTT. Full variable domain (remainder filled in from reference TRBV11-3 and TRBJ2-3): EAGVVQSPRYKIIEKKQPVAFWCNPISGHNTLYWYLQNLGQGPELLIRYENEEAVDDSQLPKDRFSAERLKGVDSTLKIQPAELGDSAVYLCASNTSGTDTQYFGPGTRLTVL.

As concerns this clonotype: A much larger clone differs from this one at a single base, so this may be a read error. J is TRBJ2-6 and V is TRBV20-1; no firm D call. CDR3 length equals 14 residues. CDR1 DFQATT and CDR2 SNEGSKA come from the germline V gene (reference sequence). CDR3 sequence: CSPRASAGANVLTF. CDR3 DNA sequence: TGCAGTCCTAGGGCCAGCGCTGGGGCCAACGTCCTGACTTTC.

This clonotype has at least ten counts. The V gene is TRBV2, the J gene TRBJ2-1; 14 bases fit TRBD2. CDR1 is SNHLY, CDR2 FYNNEI, per germline. CDR3 length: 16 amino acids. V was pared by 5 bases and J by 5 bases, with 5 bases of the junction left unmatched. In DNA form, the CDR3 reads TGTGCCAGCAGTAAAGGGACTAGCGGGAGCAACAATGAGCAGTTCTTC. Protein: CASSKGTSGSNNEQFF.

Concerning this clonotype: This is likely a read error, given that the CDR3 carries no conserved phenylalanine or tryptophan at its end. V gene TRBV6-5 combines with J gene TRBJ1-2, with D maybe TRBD1 (6 bases). There are 15 residues in the CDR3. CDR1 and CDR2 (germline): MNHEY, SVGAGI. The CDR3: CASRPLGGGNYGYTL. Written as DNA, the CDR3 is TGTGCGAGCAGACCCCTTGGGGGGGGCAACTATGGCTACACCTTA.

About this clonotype: The CDR3 does not end in the conserved phenylalanine or tryptophan, so this is likely a read error. V is TRBV20-1 and J is TRBJ1-5; TRBD1 aligns across 9 bases. The CDR3 runs to 15 residues. The V and J ends lost 6 bases and 11 bases, in that order; junction bases with no gene match: 17. Germline CDR1 reads DFQATT; CDR2 reads SNEGSKA (reference sequence). In DNA form, the CDR3 reads TGCAGTGCCAATCCTCAACAGGGGGCAGAACAGTCCCAGCATCTT. Its protein product is CSANPQQGAEQSQHL.

This clonotype was seen a handful of times. This may stem from a read error, because a much larger clone lies one nucleotide away. This chain uses TRBV20-1 with TRBJ1-1; TRBD1 matches at 9 bases. The ends lost 7 bases at V and 1 base at J; junction bases unmatched: 10. CDR1 and CDR2 (germline): DFQATT, SNEGSKA (reference sequence). The CDR3 loop spans 15 amino acids. The CDR3 bases are TGCAGTGTTACCGGTAGGGGACAGGGGAACACTGAAGCTTTCTTT. It is translated as CSVTGRGQGNTEAFF.

This clonotype was recorded at least ten times. V gene TRBV6-2 or TRBV6-3 combines with J gene TRBJ2-1; 11 bases are a match to TRBD2. Trimming at V came to 6 bases and at J to 5 bases, leaving 3 bases not matched to a gene. The CDR3 runs 14 residues. CDR1 is MNHEY, CDR2 SVGEGT, per germline. The CDR3 spells CASRTSGTNNEQFF. CDR3 coding DNA: TGTGCCAGCAGGACTAGCGGGACTAACAATGAGCAGTTCTTC.

The V call is TRBV12-3 or TRBV12-4, the J call TRBJ2-7, with 7 positions matching TRBD2. This CDR3 is 18 amino acids long. The CDR3 bases are TGTGTCAGTAGTTTAACAGCGGGACTACACCGAAATGAGTACGAGCAGTACTTC. Its protein product is CVSSLTAGLHRNEYEQYF.

The table lists this clonotype with a few counts. Sequence at one end of the junction differs from germline and may be a read error. The chain is built from TRBV11-3 and TRBJ2-1; 12 nucleotides align to TRBD2. CDR1 SGHNT and CDR2 YENEEA come from the germline V gene. The CDR3 has 16 residues. CDR3 sequence reads: CARSLNLAGGSNEQFF. As DNA, the CDR3 is TGTGCCAGGAGCTTAAATCTAGCGGGGGGGAGTAATGAGCAGTTCTTC. The variable domain in full, completed from reference TRBV11-3 and TRBJ2-1, reads EAGVVQSPRYKIIEKKQPVAFWCNPISGHNTLYWYLQNLGQGPELLIRYENEEAVDDSQLPKDRFSAERLKGVDSTLKIQPAELGDSAVYLCARSLNLAGGSNEQFFGPGTRLTVL.

This clonotype was counted ten times or more. This chain joins TRBV12-3 or TRBV12-4 and TRBJ2-3; D call uncertain. V lost 1 base and J 5 bases, leaving 1 base between the germline ends. The CDR3 has 11 residues. CDR3 sequence: CASSLGDTQYF. The CDR3 DNA reads TGTGCCAGCAGTTTAGGAGATACGCAGTATTTT.

The table lists this clonotype with many counts. V usage is TRBV20-1 and J usage is TRBJ2-1, with a possible D match to TRBD1 (5 bases). CDR1 DFQATT and CDR2 SNEGSKA come from the germline V gene (reference sequence). CDR3 length: 15 amino acids. The V gene lost 6 bases and the J gene lost 0 bases, with 15 bases spanning the gap. The CDR3 DNA is TGCAGTGCCACCCCAGGGCGATTCTCCTACAATGAGCAGTTCTTC. Its protein product is CSATPGRFSYNEQFF.

Concerning this clonotype itself: This may come from a read error, since a much larger clone is one base off. The CDR3 reads CSARPPGQGNLPLHF. The CDR3 nucleotides read TGCAGTGCTAGACCCCCGGGACAGGGGAATTTACCCCTCCACTTT. V usage is TRBV20-1 and J usage is TRBJ1-6; TRBD1 aligns across 10 bases. The CDR3 contains 15 residues. Per germline, CDR1 DFQATT and CDR2 SNEGSKA (reference sequence).

This clonotype was seen just once. V gene TRBV11-1 combines with J gene TRBJ2-7; no definite D call. The CDR3 consists of 10 residues. The germline V and J ends were trimmed by 5 bases and 13 bases, with 12 bases remaining between them. CDR1 SGHAT and CDR2 FQDESV come from the germline V gene (reference sequence). CDR3 coding DNA: TGTGCCAGCAGCGGGTCACTGCATTACTTC. Translation gives CASSGSLHYF.

The chain links TRBV11-2 to TRBJ2-1; 7 positions agree with TRBD2. The J segment lost 8 bases and the V segment lost 3 bases, leaving 10 bases of the junction unmatched. Germline CDR1 and CDR2: SGHAT and FQNNGV. The CDR3 is made up of 15 amino acids. This chain's CDR3 is CASSFSPSGKYEQFF. CDR3 DNA: TGTGCCAGCAGCTTTAGCCCCAGCGGGAAATATGAGCAGTTCTTC.

The genes are TRBV10-3 and TRBJ2-7, with a possible D match to TRBD1 (5 bases). V lost 6 bases, J lost 9 bases, and 18 bases lay in between. The CDR3 is 13 amino acids. Germline-derived CDR1 and CDR2 are ENHRY and SYGVKD. CDR3 bases: TGTGCCATCAGCCAGACAGACTTCTACAGGCAGTACTTC. Translating it yields CAISQTDFYRQYF.

The CDR3 nucleotides are TGTGCCAGCAGCTTTTACTCTTCGGGGAAAGCTTTCTTT. It specifies CASSFYSSGKAFF. The chain links TRBV5-8 to TRBJ1-1; unclear D gene. In germline, CDR1 is SGHTS, CDR2 YDEGEE. V was cut by 2 bases and J by 9 bases, with 14 bases left in between. This CDR3 region has 13 residues. Using reference TRBV5-8 and TRBJ1-1 for the parts outside the CDR3, the full variable domain is EAGVTQSPTHLIKTRGQQATLRCSPISGHTSVYWYQQALGLGLQFLLWYDEGEERNRGNFPPRFSGRQFPNYSSELNVNALELEDSALYLCASSFYSSGKAFFGQGTRLTVV.

The chain recombines TRBV29-1 with TRBJ2-1; maybe TRBD1 (6 bases). V was shortened by 7 bases and J by 5 bases, with 15 bases between the two germline ends. The CDR3 is 13 amino acids. Germline values: CDR1 SQVTM, CDR2 ANQGSEA. The CDR3 here is CSAINRVHNEQFF. CDR3 in DNA: TGCAGCGCCATTAACAGGGTCCACAATGAGCAGTTCTTC.

This clonotype was counted at least ten times. The chain employs TRBV6-1 and TRBJ1-3, with 7 bases that match TRBD1. With 4 bases clipped from V and 0 bases from J, the junction kept 9 bases outside the gene matches. The CDR3 totals 17 residues. Germline values: CDR1 MNHNS, CDR2 SASEGT. The CDR3 here is CASSGGTVRASGNTIYF. The CDR3 DNA sequence: TGTGCCAGCAGTGGTGGGACAGTTCGAGCCTCTGGAAACACCATATATTTT.

The rearrangement uses TRBV11-2 and TRBJ1-2; D call uncertain. The CDR3 loop spans 13 amino acids. Trimming cost V 8 bases and J 0 bases, with 10 bases left between them. Germline loops: CDR1 SGHAT, CDR2 FQNNGV. The CDR3 nucleotides are TGTGCCAGCTTAACACGTACTAACTATGGCTACACCTTC. It specifies CASLTRTNYGYTF. The variable domain in full, completed from reference TRBV11-2 and TRBJ1-2, reads EAGVAQSPRYKIIEKRQSVAFWCNPISGHATLYWYQQILGQGPKLLIQFQNNGVVDDSQLPKDRFSAERLKGVDSTLKIQPAKLEDSAVYLCASLTRTNYGYTFGSGTRLTVV.

The genes are TRBV6-1 and TRBJ2-1, with D possibly called TRBD1 or TRBD2 (5 bases each). This CDR3 region has 16 residues. Germline CDR1 is MNHNS and CDR2 is SASEGT. The ends were cut back, 1 base at V and 0 bases at J, with 10 bases in the middle. The CDR3 is CASSEEAGTSYNEQFF. The CDR3 region has the DNA TGTGCCAGCAGTGAAGAGGCCGGGACCTCCTACAATGAGCAGTTCTTC.

The rearrangement links TRBV11-1 to TRBJ1-1; the D gene is possibly TRBD1 (6 bases). V lost 5 bases, J lost 6 bases, and 10 bases lay in between. CDR1 is SGHAT and CDR2 is FQDESV in the germline V gene (reference sequence). This CDR3 spans 12 amino acids. This CDR3 reads CASSGGGSEAFF. For the CDR3, the DNA is TGTGCCAGCAGCGGGGGCGGGTCTGAAGCTTTCTTT.

Regarding this clonotype: The germline gene is not matched at one end of the junction; a read error may be the cause. The CDR3 here is CVISESTGAGEQYF. CDR3 DNA: TGTGTCATCAGTGAGTCGACAGGGGCCGGGGAGCAGTACTTC. The chain combines TRBV10-3 with TRBJ2-7; TRBD1 agrees at 8 bases. CDR1 is ENHRY, CDR2 SYGVKD, per germline. This CDR3 comprises 14 residues.

As to this clonotype: At one boundary the junction diverges from the germline segment, which might be a read error. V gene TRBV29-1 combines with J gene TRBJ2-7, with D tentatively TRBD1 (5 bases). Germline values: CDR1 SQVTM, CDR2 ANQGSEA. There are 14 residues in the CDR3. The CDR3 here is CSVEVGDNSYEQYF. For the CDR3, the DNA is TGCAGTGTTGAAGTAGGGGATAACTCCTACGAGCAGTACTTC.

Many counts were recorded for this clonotype. CDR3 bases: TGCAGTGCTAGAGAAGGTACGGGACAGGGGGCTCATCCAACCGCAAATGAGCAGTTCTTC. This gives the protein CSAREGTGQGAHPTANEQFF. The J gene is TRBJ2-1, the V gene TRBV20-1; the match to TRBD1 covers 12 bases. The CDR3 is 20 residues long. Per the germline V gene, CDR1 is DFQATT and CDR2 is SNEGSKA (reference sequence). Germline trimming cut 0 bases from V and 7 bases from J; bases unmatched to any gene: 19.

This clonotype showed up just once. This may come from a read error, since a much larger clone is one base off. This rearrangement joins TRBV28 to TRBJ1-2, with D uncertain. This CDR3 has 12 amino acids. Germline V CDR1 and CDR2: MDHEN, SYDVKM. DNA of the CDR3: TGTGCCGGCAGTTGGGTCAGTCGTGGCTACACCTTC. Amino acid sequence: CAGSWVSRGYTF.

Note on this clonotype: An end of the junction differs from the germline gene, which may be a read error. This chain links TRBV11-3 with TRBJ2-3; D is uncertain. The CDR3 consists of 13 residues. CDR1 is SGHNT and CDR2 is YENEEA in the germline V gene. The CDR3 coding sequence is TGTGTCAGCAGCAGCAGTGGTACAGATACGCAGTATTTT. It encodes CVSSSSGTDTQYF.

As for this clonotype: Germline and junction disagree at one end, which may indicate a read error. V usage is TRBV4-3 and J usage is TRBJ2-6; D perhaps matches TRBD2 (6 bases). The CDR3 runs 19 residues. Per germline, CDR1 LGHNA and CDR2 YSLEER. The CDR3 region has the DNA TGCGCCAACAGCCAAGATTTACCAGGGCCTGGGACTGGGGCCAACGTACTGACTTTC. It yields the protein CANSQDLPGPGTGANVLTF.

This chain links TRBV20-1 with TRBJ1-2, with 9 bases fitting TRBD1. Germline trimming cut 6 bases from V and 11 bases from J; bases unmatched to any gene: 16. CDR1 is DFQATT and CDR2 is SNEGSKA in the germline V gene (reference sequence). CDR3 length: 14 amino acids. CDR3: CSADPGQGGIGYTF. The CDR3 bases are TGCAGTGCGGATCCGGGACAGGGTGGTATTGGGTACACCTTC.